This entry lists 2 T cell receptor beta chains sequenced from one sample in a study of blood T cells in healthy people across ages. Using a J-beta primer mix together with a sample-barcoded 5' primer, a second PCR was run for roughly 7 to 12 cycles. TCRdb itself ran the 5' RACE reads through MiXCR, one entry per CDR3 protein. The repertoire consists of 1.2 million to 1.5 million distinct CDR3 sequences, with around 59% occurring once and the leading ten covering about 6.7%. Sequenced input: blood. These receptors were taken from a man aged 18 to 29 in good health.

V is TRBV25-1 and J is TRBJ1-2; a possible D gene is TRBD1 (5 bases). CDR1 and CDR2 (germline): MGHDK, SYGVNS. The V gene lost 3 bases and the J gene lost 0 bases, with 8 bases spanning the gap. This CDR3 region has 14 residues. The DNA for the CDR3 is TGTGCCAGCAGTGAGACAGCTACTAACTATGGCTACACCTTC. Its protein product is CASSETATNYGYTF.

The V gene is TRBV14, the J gene TRBJ2-7, with D tentatively TRBD1 (5 bases). The end of the DNA aligns better with TRBJ2-5, so the J call may be wrong. There are 16 residues in the CDR3. CDR1 and CDR2 (germline): SGHDN, FVKESK. The CDR3 DNA sequence: TGTGCCAGCAGCCAAACCGTCCCCAGGGCCCAAGAGACCCAGTACTTC. This encodes CASSQTVPRAQETQYF.